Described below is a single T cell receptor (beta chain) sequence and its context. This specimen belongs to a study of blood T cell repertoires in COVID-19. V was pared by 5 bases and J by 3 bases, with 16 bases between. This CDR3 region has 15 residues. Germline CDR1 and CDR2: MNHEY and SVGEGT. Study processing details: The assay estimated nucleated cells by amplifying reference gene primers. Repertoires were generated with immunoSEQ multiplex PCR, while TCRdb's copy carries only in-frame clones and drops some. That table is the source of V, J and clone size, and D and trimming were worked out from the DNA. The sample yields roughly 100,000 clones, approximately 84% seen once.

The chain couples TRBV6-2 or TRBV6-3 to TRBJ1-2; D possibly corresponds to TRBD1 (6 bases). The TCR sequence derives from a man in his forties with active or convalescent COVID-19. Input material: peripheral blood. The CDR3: CASSQTGGGYYGYTF. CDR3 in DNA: TGTGCCAGCAGTCAGACCGGGGGGGGCTACTATGGCTACACCTTC.